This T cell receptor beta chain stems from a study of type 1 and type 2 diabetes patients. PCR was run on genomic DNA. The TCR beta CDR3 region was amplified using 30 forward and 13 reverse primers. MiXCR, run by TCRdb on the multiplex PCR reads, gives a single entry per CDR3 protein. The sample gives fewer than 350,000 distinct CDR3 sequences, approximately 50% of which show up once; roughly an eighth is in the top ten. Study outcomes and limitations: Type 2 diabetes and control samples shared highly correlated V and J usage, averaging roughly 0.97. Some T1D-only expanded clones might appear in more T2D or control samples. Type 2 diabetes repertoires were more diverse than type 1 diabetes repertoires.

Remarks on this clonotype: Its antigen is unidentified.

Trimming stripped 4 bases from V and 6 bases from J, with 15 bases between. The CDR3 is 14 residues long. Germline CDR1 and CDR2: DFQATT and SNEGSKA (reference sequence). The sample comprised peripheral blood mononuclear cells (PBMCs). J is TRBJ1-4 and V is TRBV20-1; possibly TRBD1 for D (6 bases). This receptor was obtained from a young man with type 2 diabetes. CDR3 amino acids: CSANEGGVYEKLFF. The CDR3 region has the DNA TGCAGTGCTAATGAGGGGGGGGTTTATGAAAAACTGTTTTTT.